This T cell receptor (beta chain) was retrieved from a study of blood T cell repertoires in COVID-19. Study summary: Researchers got acute and convalescent COVID-19 samples from the United States, Italy and Spain.

The CDR3 loop spans 13 amino acids. V was pared by 3 bases and J by 9 bases, with 15 bases between. Germline V gene sequence: CDR1 MGHRA, CDR2 YSYEKL. The repertoire was sequenced with immunoSEQ multiplex PCR; TCRdb's copy has only in-frame clones and lacks some. The data show under 95,000 clones, with about 93% seen just once and 3.9% held by the top ten. The sequencing sample was made of peripheral blood. The V call is TRBV4-1, the J call TRBJ2-7; D unresolved. This TCR was sampled from a woman aged 50 to 65 in a cohort sampled during active COVID-19. The CDR3 sequence is CASSQVTAAGQYF. The CDR3 DNA reads as TGCGCCAGCAGCCAGGTCACTGCCGCCGGGCAGTACTTC.